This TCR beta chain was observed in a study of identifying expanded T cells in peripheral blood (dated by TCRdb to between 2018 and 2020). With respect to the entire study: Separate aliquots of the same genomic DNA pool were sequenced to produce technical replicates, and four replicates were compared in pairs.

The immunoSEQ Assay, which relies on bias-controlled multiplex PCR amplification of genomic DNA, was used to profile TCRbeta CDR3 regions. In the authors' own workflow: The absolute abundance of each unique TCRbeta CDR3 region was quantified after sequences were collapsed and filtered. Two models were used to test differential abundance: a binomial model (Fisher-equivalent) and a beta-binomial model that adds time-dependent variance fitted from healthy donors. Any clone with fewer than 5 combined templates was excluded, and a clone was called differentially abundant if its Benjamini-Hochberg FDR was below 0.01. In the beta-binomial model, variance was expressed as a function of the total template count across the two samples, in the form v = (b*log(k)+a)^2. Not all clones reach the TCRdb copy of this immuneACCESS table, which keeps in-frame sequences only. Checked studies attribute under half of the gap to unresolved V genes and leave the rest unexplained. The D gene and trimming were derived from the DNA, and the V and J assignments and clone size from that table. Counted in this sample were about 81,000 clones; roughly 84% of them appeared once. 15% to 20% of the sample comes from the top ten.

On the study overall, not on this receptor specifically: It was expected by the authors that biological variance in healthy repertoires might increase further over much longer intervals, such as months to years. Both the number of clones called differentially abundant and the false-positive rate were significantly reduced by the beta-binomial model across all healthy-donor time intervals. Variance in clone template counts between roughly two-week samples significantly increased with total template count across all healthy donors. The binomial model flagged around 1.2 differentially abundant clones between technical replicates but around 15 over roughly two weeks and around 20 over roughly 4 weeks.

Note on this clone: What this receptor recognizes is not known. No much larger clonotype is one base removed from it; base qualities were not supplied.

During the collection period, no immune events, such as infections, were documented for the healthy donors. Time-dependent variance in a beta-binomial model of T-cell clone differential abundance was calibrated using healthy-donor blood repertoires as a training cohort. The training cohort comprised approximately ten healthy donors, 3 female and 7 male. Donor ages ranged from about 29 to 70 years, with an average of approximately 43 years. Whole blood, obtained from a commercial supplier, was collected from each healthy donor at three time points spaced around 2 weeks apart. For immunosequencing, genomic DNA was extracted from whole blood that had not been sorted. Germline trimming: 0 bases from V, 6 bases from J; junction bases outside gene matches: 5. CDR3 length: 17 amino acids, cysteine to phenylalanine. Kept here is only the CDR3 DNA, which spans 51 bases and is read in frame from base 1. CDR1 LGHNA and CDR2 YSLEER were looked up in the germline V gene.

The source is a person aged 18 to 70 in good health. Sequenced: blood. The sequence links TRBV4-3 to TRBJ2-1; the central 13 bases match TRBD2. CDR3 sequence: CASSQDRGLAGSNEQFF. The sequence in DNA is TGCGCCAGCAGCCAAGACCGGGGACTAGCGGGAAGCAATGAGCAGTTCTTC.